The T cell receptor (beta chain) under discussion was sequenced for a study of T cells after yellow fever vaccination. Study-level information: Low-cell-number fractions underwent preparation using SMART-Seq v4 Ultra Low Input.

Study-wide findings and caveats: Reappearance after the booster was seen for most primary-vaccination clones, at approximately 97% CD4 and 75% to 90% CD8.

About this clonotype itself: The antigen is unknown.

A single record per CDR3 protein comes from TCRdb applying MiXCR to the 5' RACE reads. The data contain 320,000 or so distinct CDR3 sequences, 7% to 10% of them singletons. The V gene lost 1 base and the J gene lost 0 bases, with 7 bases spanning the gap. Germline loops: CDR1 SEHNR, CDR2 FQNEAQ (reference sequence). The CDR3 consists of 14 residues. This sequence joins TRBV7-9 and TRBJ2-7; D might be TRBD1 (5 bases). Sequencing was performed on PBMCs, taken about 41 days after the first yellow fever vaccination. This TCR was recovered from a young man who received the YFV17D yellow fever vaccine. CDR3 sequence (DNA): TGTGCCAGCAGCTTAGAGGGGATCTCCTACGAGCAGTACTTC. Amino acids: CASSLEGISYEQYF.